This T cell receptor beta chain emerged from a study of T cell changes during pregnancy in multiple sclerosis. Measured with immunoSEQ multiplex PCR; TCRdb has only the in-frame clones, and not every one. The table lists about 92,000 clones, roughly 92% of them singletons. The CDR3 consists of 15 residues. Germline CDR1 reads SGHNT; CDR2 reads YYREEE (reference sequence). V lost 4 bases, J lost 6 bases, and 11 bases stayed unmatched. The sequencing here drew on peripheral blood, taken in the first trimester of pregnancy. This clonotype originated in a female donor with multiple sclerosis, enrolled in a pregnancy study. The V call is TRBV5-4, the J call TRBJ1-2; the match to TRBD1 covers 8 bases. CDR3 nucleotide sequence: TGTGCCAGCAGCCCTACCGACAGGGGAAGGAATGGCTACACCTTC. Its translation: CASSPTDRGRNGYTF.